This T cell receptor (beta chain) was found in a study of OX40 agonist ivuxolimab in advanced cancers. Study background: Head and neck, renal cell, melanoma or hepatocellular carcinoma were the cancers that dose-escalation patients had.

Study conclusions and caveats: Patients who responded partially at 0.1-3.0 mg/kg showed clonal expansion ranking among the lowest.

This table comes from immunoSEQ multiplex PCR, and its TCRdb copy is limited to in-frame clones, with some not included. The sample records 1,200 or so clones, around three quarters being singletons. In the case of this clone: Its antigen is unidentified.

With 4 bases clipped from V and 2 bases from J, the junction kept 7 bases outside the gene matches. This CDR3 region has 15 residues. Germline CDR1 reads MNHGY; CDR2 reads SAAAGT. The clonotype comes from an adult with an advanced solid tumor such as melanoma, head and neck, liver or kidney cancer. The sample was gathered in a trial of the OX40 agonist ivuxolimab. The chain has TRBV6-8 and TRBJ1-1; 7 bases match TRBD1. The CDR3 here is CASSSAGTANTEAFF. The CDR3 coding sequence is TGTGCCAGCAGTTCAGCCGGGACAGCCAACACTGAAGCTTTCTTT.